Listed below are T cell receptor beta chains from one sample, sequenced in a study of response to subunit inactivated influenza vaccine. TCRdb re-called the RT-PCR reads through MiXCR, storing one row per CDR3 protein. The table records over 150,000 distinct CDR3 sequences, roughly 11% of them present only once. Sequences were derived from non-naive T cells sorted from PBMCs, sampled more than 35 days after vaccination. These receptors were obtained from a middle-aged man who received an inactivated influenza vaccine. The CDR3 runs from the conserved cysteine through the conserved F or W. D genes are given only for firm matches. Size values are once, few and many counts, or a class for expanded clones, and some rows have none.

j_call,d_call,clone_size,v_call,cdr3_nt,cdr3_aa
TRBJ2-1,TRBD2,many,TRBV12-3/TRBV12-4,TGTGCCAGCAGCCCGCCCCTCGGTAGCGGGAGTGGGGAGCAGTTCTTC,CASSPPLGSGSGEQFF
TRBJ2-5,.,few,TRBV12-3/TRBV12-4,TGTGCCAGCAGTTTATTTTGGGGGGCAGGGGAGACCCAGTACTTC,CASSLFWGAGETQYF
TRBJ2-5,TRBD2,.,TRBV28,TGTGCCAGCAGTTTGGGAGGGACCCAGGGGACCCAGTACTTC,CASSLGGTQGTQYF
TRBJ2-1,.,few,TRBV6-4,TGTGCCAGCAGAAAGGAGAGGGGAGGATACAATGAGCAGTTCTTC,CASRKERGGYNEQFF
TRBJ1-6,TRBD1,few,TRBV12-3/TRBV12-4,TGTGCCAGCAGTTTAGGACAGGGGCTGTCACCCCTCCACTTT,CASSLGQGLSPLHF
TRBJ2-3,.,.,TRBV7-6,TGTGCCAGCAGCGGTTCCCCAGCGTCACTACTAACAGATACGCAGTATTTT,CASSGSPASLLTDTQYF
TRBJ2-5,TRBD2,few,TRBV28,TGTGCCAGCAGTTTGTTTGGACTAGGGGATGAAGAGACCCAGTACTTC,CASSLFGLGDEETQYF
TRBJ2-3,.,many,TRBV7-2,TGTGCCAGCAGCTATTTCACAGATACGCAGTATTTT,CASSYFTDTQYF
TRBJ1-1,TRBD1,.,TRBV28,TGTGCCAGCAGTTTACCGTTTCGGACAGGGGGGGACACTGAAGCTTTCTTT,CASSLPFRTGGDTEAFF
TRBJ2-5,TRBD2,few,TRBV4-2,TGTGCCAGCAGCCAAGTAGCGGGAGGGCCTGAGGAGACCCAGTACTTC,CASSQVAGGPEETQYF
TRBJ1-4,.,few,TRBV24-1,TGTGCCACCAGTGACGCCGCGGTCAGTGAAAAACTGTTTTTT,CATSDAAVSEKLFF
TRBJ1-2,.,.,TRBV7-8,TGTGCCAGCAGTTCCCGGCAGGGCTTTAACTATGGCTACACCTTC,CASSSRQGFNYGYTF
TRBJ2-1,TRBD1,few,TRBV28,TGTGCCAGCAGTTTGCAGGGGGCAGGCAATGAGCAGTTCTTC,CASSLQGAGNEQFF
TRBJ2-3,.,.,TRBV6-2/TRBV6-3,TGTGCCAGCAGGCGACCGGGACTGAACACAGATACGCAGTATTTT,CASRRPGLNTDTQYF
TRBJ2-7,.,few,TRBV18,TGTGCCAGCTCGTTACCGGGCCTCTTCTCCTACGAGCAGTACTTC,CASSLPGLFSYEQYF
TRBJ1-3,.,few,TRBV20-1,TGCAGTGCTAGAGTTGCTGGAAACACCATATATTTT,CSARVAGNTIYF
TRBJ1-6,TRBD1,many,TRBV5-1,TGCGCCAGCAGTCCTGACAGGGGTAATTCACCCCTCCACTTT,CASSPDRGNSPLHF
TRBJ2-1,TRBD2,.,TRBV20-1,TGCAGTGCTGCGGGAGGGCCGGGCGATGAGCAGTTCTTC,CSAAGGPGDEQFF
TRBJ2-1,TRBD2,.,TRBV25-1,TGTGCCAGCACGGGGGGCGGGGGGACTCCCTCCTACAATGAGCAGTTCTTC,CASTGGGGTPSYNEQFF
TRBJ1-2,.,few,TRBV28,TGTGCCAGCAGGCGATTAGGGGGCTATGGCTACACCTTC,CASRRLGGYGYTF
TRBJ2-3,TRBD2,.,TRBV5-6,TGTGCCAGCAGCTCTATAGCGGGGGGGAACACAGATACGCAGTATTTT,CASSSIAGGNTDTQYF
TRBJ2-1,TRBD2,few,TRBV5-4,TGTGCCAGCAGCTGGACTAGCGGGAGTGAGCAGTTCTTC,CASSWTSGSEQFF
TRBJ2-3,.,few,TRBV11-2,TGTGCCAGCAGCCAAGTGGTAAATACGCAGTATTTT,CASSQVVNTQYF
TRBJ2-5,.,.,TRBV20-1,TGCAGTGCTAGATGGTTGGGGGAAGAGACCCAGTACTTC,CSARWLGEETQYF
TRBJ2-3,TRBD2,few,TRBV4-2,TGTGCCAGCAGCCCTCGAGGTAGCGGGACCACAGGTACAGATACGCAGTATTTT,CASSPRGSGTTGTDTQYF
TRBJ1-5,.,many,TRBV5-1,TGCGCCAGCAGCGCCTCAGGTGTGGCGGGTCAGCCCCAGCATTTT,CASSASGVAGQPQHF
TRBJ1-4,.,.,TRBV7-9,TGTGCCAGCAGCTTAGCAGTGGCAGAAAATGAAAAACTGTTTTTT,CASSLAVAENEKLFF
TRBJ2-7,.,few,TRBV14,TGTGCCAGCAGCTGGACAGAAAGGGCCGAGCAGTACTTC,CASSWTERAEQYF
TRBJ1-2,TRBD1,.,TRBV7-2,TGTGCCAGCAGCTTCGGGACAGCTCTTGGAGGCTACACCTTC,CASSFGTALGGYTF